This T cell receptor (beta chain) was documented in a study of shared T cell receptors in the human thymus. Here immunoSEQ multiplex PCR was the method, and the copy in TCRdb shows in-frame clones only, minus some. This sample yields hundreds of thousands of clones, of which approximately 89% are seen a single time; under 0.01% belongs to the top ten. Germline V gene data show CDR1 as SGHDN and CDR2 as FVKESK. This CDR3 has 16 residues. V trimming: 1 base; J trimming: 4 bases; junction bases outside the gene matches: 5. The data also belong to a second study, concerning human thymus T cells. That work adds: The people who donated were healthy Finnish babies having corrective surgery for congenital heart defects. In corrective heart surgery, resections were taken, and these provided the thymus tissue. Thymic and blood repertoires appeared to carry a bias in their V and J gene usage. Unrelated people showed highly overlapping thymic repertoires, related research reported.

The chain recombines TRBV14 with TRBJ2-2; 8 bases line up with TRBD1. The TCR was taken from a boy under two years old with a congenital heart defect. The source material was thymocytes. The CDR3 DNA follows: TGTGCCAGCAGCCAAGCCAGGACAGGGCCCACCGGGGAGCTGTTTTTT. It codes for CASSQARTGPTGELFF. The complete variable domain, with remaining parts taken from reference TRBV14 and TRBJ2-2, reads EAGVTQFPSHSVIEKGQTVTLRCDPISGHDNLYWYRRVMGKEIKFLLHFVKESKQDESGMPNNRFLAERTGGTYSTLKVQPAELEDSGVYFCASSQARTGPTGELFFGEGSRLTVL.